Below, 21 T cell receptor beta chains from the same sample are listed, as sequenced in a study of blood T cells in healthy people across ages. A sample-barcoded 5' primer and a J-beta primer mix were used in a second PCR of roughly 6 to 12 cycles. TCRdb independently ran MiXCR on the 5' RACE reads; one entry per CDR3 protein. The sample consists of around 900,000 distinct CDR3 sequences, 29% of them appearing once. The sequenced sample was blood. All receptors come from a woman of 80 years or more in good health.

J is TRBJ2-4 and V is TRBV19; either TRBD1 or TRBD2 may supply D (5 bases each). The V and J ends lost 4 bases and 6 bases respectively, with 10 bases between them. The CDR3 sequence is 13 residues long. From germline, CDR1 is LNHDA and CDR2 SQIVND (reference sequence). CDR3 bases: TGTGCCAGTAGTACAGGGACGGTAAACATTCAGTACTTC. It yields the protein CASSTGTVNIQYF.

There are many counts of this clonotype. V is TRBV12-3 or TRBV12-4 and J is TRBJ2-1, with TRBD2 as a possible D gene (6 bases). The CDR3 is 16 amino acids. Trimming took 3 bases from V and 9 from J, leaving 21 bases between them. The CDR3 nucleotides read TGTGCCAGCAGTTTTTTCACCACCCGTGCCGGGGGTGAGCAGTTCTTC. Its translation is CASSFFTTRAGGEQFF.

The rearrangement links TRBV5-6 to TRBJ2-7; D is perhaps TRBD2 (5 bases). The CDR3 has 14 residues. Germline loops: CDR1 SGHDT, CDR2 YYEEEE. Trimming took off 0 bases at V and 5 bases at J, with 12 bases between the two ends. CDR3 sequence (DNA): TGTGCCAGCAGCTTGGAACTTACGACTAACGAGCAGTACTTC. As protein: CASSLELTTNEQYF.

The chain recombines TRBV4-1 with TRBJ2-4; D gene unclear. Germline CDR1 is MGHRA and CDR2 is YSYEKL. The ends were cut back, 0 bases at V and 11 bases at J, with 8 bases in the middle. This CDR3 contains 12 residues. CDR3 loop: CASSQDLAVQYF. DNA of the CDR3: TGCGCCAGCAGCCAAGATTTAGCCGTTCAGTACTTC.

This clonotype was counted many times. The chain combines TRBV6-1 with TRBJ2-1, with D possibly matching TRBD1 (6 bases). CDR1 and CDR2 (germline): MNHNS, SASEGT. The ends were cut back, 6 bases at V and 4 bases at J, with 10 bases in the middle. This CDR3 comprises 13 residues. The CDR3 bases are TGTGCCAGCAGAACGACAGGATACAATGAGCAGTTCTTC. As protein: CASRTTGYNEQFF.

This clonotype was recorded at least ten times. CDR3 in DNA: TGTGCCACCAGCGGCGCTAGCGGGGGCTACAATGAGCAGTTCTTC. This sequence encodes CATSGASGGYNEQFF. The rearrangement uses TRBV15 and TRBJ2-1; 10 nucleotides align to TRBD2. Trimming cost V 5 bases and J 3 bases; bases outside gene matches: 4. CDR3 size: 15 residues. Germline V gene lookup returns CDR1 LNHNV and CDR2 YYDKDF (reference sequence). The full variable domain, completed using reference TRBV15 and TRBJ2-1, is DAMVIQNPRYQVTQFGKPVTLSCSQTLNHNVMYWYQQKSSQAPKLLFHYYDKDFNNEADTPDNFQSRRPNTSFCFLDIRSPGLGDTAMYLCATSGASGGYNEQFFGPGTRLTVL.

This clonotype was observed at least ten times. V is TRBV19 and J is TRBJ2-6; 7 bases map to TRBD1. The CDR3 has 19 residues. CDR1 is LNHDA, CDR2 SQIVND, per germline (reference sequence). Unmatched junction bases numbered 19, after V lost 9 bases and J lost 2 bases. In nucleotides, the CDR3 is TGTGCCAGCAATCCTCCCCCGGGACAGAGCCCTACTGGGGCCAACGTCCTGACTTTC. Its protein product is CASNPPPGQSPTGANVLTF.

This clonotype has a count of ten or more. The V gene is TRBV12-3 or TRBV12-4, the J gene TRBJ2-1; tentative D call: TRBD2 (5 bases). Deletions cut 5 bases from V and 10 bases from J, with 12 bases between. The CDR3 is made up of 12 amino acids. The CDR3 nucleotides are TGTGCCAGCAGTACCCTCCCGGGGGAGCAGTTCTTC. As protein: CASSTLPGEQFF.

For the CDR3, the DNA is TGTGCCAGCAGTTCCCTCGTCCGGGAGCTGTTTTTT. As protein: CASSSLVRELFF. The rearrangement joins TRBV28 to TRBJ2-2; no reliable D call. In germline, CDR1 is MDHEN, CDR2 SYDVKM. With 4 bases removed from V and 9 bases from J, the gap between germline ends came to 9 bases. The CDR3 runs to 12 residues.

As regards this clonotype: This may come from a read error, since a much larger clone is one base off. DNA for the CDR3: TGTGCCAGCAGCTCGGACGGCTGCTATGGCTACACCTTC. The encoded protein is CASSSDGCYGYTF. This chain joins TRBV7-9 and TRBJ1-2; no definite D call. V was pared by 4 bases and J by 4 bases, with 10 bases between. The CDR3 extends over 13 amino acids. Germline CDR1 is SEHNR and CDR2 is FQNEAQ (reference sequence).

The chain recombines TRBV29-1 with TRBJ1-2; 8 positions agree with TRBD1. Germline V gene data show CDR1 as SQVTM and CDR2 as ANQGSEA. This CDR3 is 14 amino acids long. J was trimmed by 4 bases and V by 4 bases; bases with no gene match: 8. CDR3 in amino acids: CSVGLGRGLYGYTF. The CDR3 DNA follows: TGCAGCGTTGGTCTTGGCAGGGGGCTCTATGGCTACACCTTC.

This clonotype was detected a few times. The chain joins TRBV18 to TRBJ1-6; D remains unclear. The CDR3 covers 14 residues. V was cut by 5 bases and J by 7 bases, with 12 bases left in between. Germline V lookup: CDR1 KGHSH, CDR2 LQKENI. The CDR3 DNA reads TGTGCCAGCTCATCGACCGGGCCGAATTCACCCCTCCACTTT. Protein: CASSSTGPNSPLHF.

This clonotype came up once. V is TRBV12-3 or TRBV12-4 and J is TRBJ2-7; tentatively, D is TRBD1 (6 bases). V was clipped by 3 bases and J by 2 bases, with 14 bases between them. This CDR3 is built from 15 residues. The CDR3 DNA reads TGTGCCAGCAGTTTCGGACAGTCCCCTACCTACGAGCAGTACTTC. Encoded protein: CASSFGQSPTYEQYF.

In this sample, this clonotype turned up a few times. The rearrangement uses TRBV4-1 and TRBJ2-6; 8 bases map to TRBD1. Germline V CDR1 and CDR2: MGHRA, YSYEKL. This CDR3 comprises 19 residues. J gave up 0 bases and V 3 bases, and 10 bases lay outside the gene matches. The CDR3 bases are TGCGCCAGCAGCCACGACCGAGGACAGGGAGGCTCTGGGGCCAACGTCCTGACTTTC. This translates into CASSHDRGQGGSGANVLTF.

This clonotype was detected a few times. The chain uses TRBV14 and TRBJ2-1; no firm D call. CDR1 is SGHDN, CDR2 FVKESK, per germline. The ends were cut back, 0 bases at V and 7 bases at J, with 10 bases in the middle. This CDR3 contains 14 residues. The CDR3 sequence: CASSQDLIANEQFF. The CDR3 nucleotides are TGTGCCAGCAGCCAAGATCTGATAGCTAATGAGCAGTTCTTC.

This clonotype came up many times. The chain is built from TRBV5-4 and TRBJ2-3, with 13 nucleotides matching TRBD2. Germline V gene data show CDR1 as SGHNT and CDR2 as YYREEE (reference sequence). V was pared by 4 bases and J by 0 bases, with 5 bases of the junction left unmatched. This CDR3 comprises 17 residues. The CDR3 DNA reads TGTGCCAGCAGCCGACTAGCGGGGGGTCTTAGCACAGATACGCAGTATTTT. It is translated as CASSRLAGGLSTDTQYF.

This clonotype was seen a few times. V gene TRBV5-4 combines with J gene TRBJ2-2; 10 bases fit TRBD2. There are 17 residues in the CDR3. Germline assignment: CDR1 SGHNT and CDR2 YYREEE (reference sequence). V lost 4 bases, J lost 2 bases, and 8 bases stayed unmatched. Here the CDR3 DNA reads TGTGCCAGCAGCGGCCCAGCGGGGGGGCGAAACACCGGGGAGCTGTTTTTT. Translated, it gives CASSGPAGGRNTGELFF.

The chain joins TRBV3-1 to TRBJ2-2; 7 bases align to TRBD1. The J segment lost 8 bases and the V segment lost 6 bases, leaving 6 bases of the junction unmatched. This CDR3 comprises 13 residues. Germline loops: CDR1 LGHDT, CDR2 YNNKEL (reference sequence). The CDR3 coding sequence is TGTGCCAGCAGACAACAGGGGATAGGGGAGCTGTTTTTT. Amino acid sequence: CASRQQGIGELFF. The full variable domain, its missing parts supplied by reference TRBV3-1 and TRBJ2-2, is DTAVSQTPKYLVTQMGNDKSIKCEQNLGHDTMYWYKQDSKKFLKIMFSYNNKELIINETVPNRFSPKSPDKAHLNLHINSLELGDSAVYFCASRQQGIGELFFGEGSRLTVL.

This clonotype occurred many times. The chain carries TRBV3-1 and TRBJ2-6, with unresolved D. CDR3 length: 16 amino acids. Germline lookup yields CDR1 LGHDT and CDR2 YNNKEL (reference sequence). V shed 1 base and J shed 0 bases, with 7 bases lying between them. CDR3 nucleotides: TGTGCCAGCAGCCAAGTCCCTAGCTCTGGGGCCAACGTCCTGACTTTC. Residues: CASSQVPSSGANVLTF.

In its sample, this clonotype was seen many times. This chain links TRBV6-6 with TRBJ2-3, with 11 bases matching TRBD2. CDR3 length: 17 amino acids. Germline values: CDR1 MNHNY, CDR2 SVGAGI (reference sequence). Losses at the gene ends were 6 bases for V and 0 bases for J; bases not matched to a gene: 8. The CDR3 region has the DNA TGTGCCAGCAGGACTAGCGGGGACACCTCTAGCACAGATACGCAGTATTTT. This translates into CASRTSGDTSSTDTQYF.

This clonotype was seen many times. This chain uses TRBV4-1 with TRBJ2-6; D is ambiguous. Trimming stripped 5 bases from V and 2 bases from J, with 13 bases between. Germline loops: CDR1 MGHRA, CDR2 YSYEKL. The CDR3 has 16 residues. CDR3: CASSTYGGAGANVLTF. Written as DNA, the CDR3 is TGCGCCAGCAGCACCTATGGTGGGGCTGGGGCCAACGTCCTGACTTTC.